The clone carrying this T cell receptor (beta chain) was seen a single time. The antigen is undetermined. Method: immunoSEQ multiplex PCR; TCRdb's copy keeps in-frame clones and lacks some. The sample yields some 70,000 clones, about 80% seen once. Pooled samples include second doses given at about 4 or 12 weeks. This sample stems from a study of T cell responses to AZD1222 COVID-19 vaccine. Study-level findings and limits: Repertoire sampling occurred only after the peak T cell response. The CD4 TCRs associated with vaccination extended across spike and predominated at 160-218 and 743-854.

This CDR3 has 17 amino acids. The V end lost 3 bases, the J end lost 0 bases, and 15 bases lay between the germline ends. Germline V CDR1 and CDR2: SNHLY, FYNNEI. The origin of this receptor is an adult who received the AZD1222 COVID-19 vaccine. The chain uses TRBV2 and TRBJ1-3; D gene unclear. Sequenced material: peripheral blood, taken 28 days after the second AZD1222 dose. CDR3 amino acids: CASSDLTWSVSGNTIYF. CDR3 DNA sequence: TGTGCCAGCAGTGATCTAACGTGGTCAGTCTCTGGAAACACCATATATTTT.